Below are 7 T cell receptor beta chains sequenced from a single sample in a study of cytotoxic CD8 clonotypes in ibrutinib-treated CLL. Libraries were prepared by immunoSEQ multiplex PCR; TCRdb keeps only in-frame clonotypes and omits some of them. The sample holds approximately 100,000 clones, approximately 82% seen once. Sample: PBMCs, taken after 12 months of ibrutinib treatment. The receptor source for this set is a human donor with chronic lymphocytic leukemia.

The chain combines TRBV9 with TRBJ2-2; the D gene is possibly TRBD2 (5 bases). Per the germline V gene, CDR1 is SGDLS and CDR2 is YYNGEE. This CDR3 is built from 15 residues. V was shortened by 1 base and J by 2 bases, with 9 bases between the two germline ends. CDR3 bases: TGTGCCAGCAGCGTACTTAGCGCAAACACCGGGGAGCTGTTTTTT. Amino acid sequence: CASSVLSANTGELFF.

The rearrangement uses TRBV5-1 and TRBJ2-5; weak D call: TRBD1 (6 bases). Germline V gives CDR1 SGHRS, CDR2 YFSETQ. The CDR3 spans 13 residues. Deletions cut 4 bases from V and 1 base from J, with 8 bases between. The CDR3 DNA follows: TGCGCCAGCAGCCAGGACAGCCAAGAGACCCAGTACTTC. It is translated as CASSQDSQETQYF.

This rearrangement joins TRBV7-8 to TRBJ1-1; 9 bases are a match to TRBD1. Losses at the gene ends were 5 bases for V and 2 bases for J; bases not matched to a gene: 9. Germline CDR1 is SGHVS and CDR2 is FQNEAQ. This CDR3 region has 16 residues. CDR3 bases: TGTGCCAGCAGCGCACAGGGGGCGCAGGTCAACACTGAAGCTTTCTTT. Translated, it gives CASSAQGAQVNTEAFF.

The rearrangement links TRBV11-2 to TRBJ2-1, with TRBD2 identical over 14 bases. V lost 3 bases and J lost 5; bases outside the gene matches: 0. The CDR3 has 15 residues. Germline CDR1 reads SGHAT; CDR2 reads FQNNGV. The DNA for the CDR3 is TGTGCCAGCAGCTTGACTAGCGGGGGGGACAATGAGCAGTTCTTC. It encodes CASSLTSGGDNEQFF.

The chain is built from TRBV11-3 and TRBJ2-5, with D possibly being TRBD1 (5 bases). Per the germline V gene, CDR1 is SGHNT and CDR2 is YENEEA. The CDR3 covers 13 residues. V gave up 1 base and J gave up 5 bases, with 8 bases separating them. The CDR3 sequence is CASSLVGAETQYF. The DNA for the CDR3 is TGTGCCAGCAGCTTAGTAGGGGCCGAGACCCAGTACTTC. The full variable domain, its missing parts supplied by reference TRBV11-3 and TRBJ2-5, is EAGVVQSPRYKIIEKKQPVAFWCNPISGHNTLYWYLQNLGQGPELLIRYENEEAVDDSQLPKDRFSAERLKGVDSTLKIQPAELGDSAVYLCASSLVGAETQYFGPGTRLLVL.

V and J are TRBV19 and TRBJ1-6; D might be TRBD1 (6 bases). The germline gives CDR1 LNHDA, CDR2 SQIVND (reference sequence). The CDR3 length is 14 residues. With 7 bases removed from V and 7 bases from J, the gap between germline ends came to 14 bases. The CDR3 bases are TGTGCCAGTATCCTGGACAGACAAAATTCACCCCTCCACTTT. As protein: CASILDRQNSPLHF.

The chain recombines TRBV18 with TRBJ2-7; D call uncertain. CDR3 size: 14 residues. V lost 0 bases to trimming and J lost 2 bases, with 8 bases between them. Per the germline V gene, CDR1 is KGHSH and CDR2 is LQKENI. CDR3 in amino acids: CASSPPSLTYEQYF. The CDR3, as DNA: TGTGCCAGCTCACCACCGTCCTTAACCTACGAGCAGTACTTC.